The sample holds one count of the clone carrying this TCR beta chain. The entry originates in a study of OX40 agonist ivuxolimab in advanced cancers. Overall study: Patients with prior anti-PD-1, anti-PD-L1 or anti-CTLA-4 therapy were eligible; 40% had some.

There are 18 residues in the CDR3. V lost 8 bases to trimming and J lost 3 bases; unmatched junction nucleotides: 19. In germline, CDR1 is SGHVS, CDR2 FNYEAQ. Clones were sequenced by immunoSEQ multiplex PCR, and TCRdb holds only the in-frame ones, with some missing. The sample has about 20,000 clones, around 72% seen once. The sequenced sample was CD4+ or CD8+ T cells sorted from blood, obtained in a trial of the OX40 agonist ivuxolimab. This sequence was found in an adult with an advanced solid tumor such as melanoma, head and neck, liver or kidney cancer. The rearrangement links TRBV7-6 to TRBJ2-7, with TRBD1 matching over 10 bases. The CDR3 here is CASQTALGQGKGVYEQYF. The CDR3, as DNA: TGTGCCAGCCAAACCGCCCTGGGACAGGGGAAAGGCGTCTACGAGCAGTACTTC.